The text below deals with one T cell receptor beta chain. Its target is unknown. The people who gave samples were healthy Caucasians from Russia, aged roughly 6 to 90. Germline CDR1 MGHDK, CDR2 SYGVNS. V dropped 7 bases and J dropped 10; count of bases not matched to a gene: 9. CDR3 length equals 13 residues. These data originate in a study of blood T cells in healthy people across ages. Points from the study as a whole: A roughly linear age-dependent decrease characterized TCR beta diversity per million T cells. Correlation between TCR beta diversity and naive T cell percentage was strong.

Combining a sample-barcoded 5' primer with a J-beta primer mix, a second PCR ran for roughly 7 to 11 cycles. Any given sample supplied a minimum of 3 million CDR3-containing paired-end reads. Using its own MiXCR run on the 5' RACE reads, TCRdb lists one record per CDR3 protein. The sample contains roughly 1,700,000 distinct CDR3 sequences, 28% of which appear only once. The chain employs TRBV25-1 and TRBJ2-1; 8 bases are shared with TRBD1. This TCR derives from a woman between 25 and 40 years old in good health. Specimen: blood. CDR3 amino acids: CASMTGALNEQFF. CDR3 coding DNA: TGTGCCAGCATGACAGGGGCCCTCAACGAGCAGTTCTTC. Looking up the rest from reference TRBV25-1 and TRBJ2-1 gives the full variable domain: EADIYQTPRYLVIGTGKKITLECSQTMGHDKMYWYQQDPGMELHLIHYSYGVNSTEKGDLSSESTVSRIRTEHFPLTLESARPSHTSQYLCASMTGALNEQFFGPGTRLTVL.